The rows below give T cell receptor beta chains drawn from one sample of a study of shared clonotypes between healthy human individuals. The method was immunoSEQ multiplex PCR; TCRdb's version includes in-frame clones alone and lacks a portion of them. The sample includes about 730,000 clones, roughly two thirds of them seen just once. Sequencing was carried out using memory CD4+ T cells sorted from blood. All receptors come from a woman between 25 and 40 years old in good health. The CDR3 runs from the conserved cysteine through the conserved F or W. A D gene is named only where the DNA matches it firmly. Some rows mark clone size as missing; the rest say once, few, many or name a class of expanded clone.

TRBV5-1,NA,TRBJ2-5,NA,CASSSDMETQYF,TGCGCCAGCAGCTCCGATATGGAGACCCAGTACTTC
TRBV5-1,TRBD1,TRBJ1-2,NA,CASSLGQGATGYTF,TGCGCCAGCAGCTTGGGGCAGGGGGCAACTGGCTACACCTTC
TRBV7-2,NA,TRBJ1-5,many,CASSLVLGQPQHF,TGTGCCAGCAGCTTAGTTTTGGGACAGCCCCAGCATTTT
TRBV5-1,TRBD2,TRBJ2-1,NA,CASSFASGRAGGEQFF,TGCGCCAGCAGCTTCGCTAGCGGGAGGGCCGGCGGTGAGCAGTTCTTC
TRBV7-8,NA,TRBJ2-4,few,CASSKEQGWGNIQYF,TGTGCCAGCAGCAAAGAACAGGGCTGGGGGAACATTCAGTACTTC
TRBV7-9,TRBD1,TRBJ2-6,NA,CASSLGQGERSGANVLTF,TGTGCCAGCAGCTTAGGACAGGGGGAGAGGTCTGGGGCCAACGTCCTGACTTTC
TRBV18,TRBD1,TRBJ2-7,NA,CASSRTGDQYEQYF,TGTGCCAGCTCGAGAACAGGGGACCAATACGAGCAGTACTTC
TRBV7-2,NA,TRBJ2-7,many,CASSIQGGETYEQYF,TGTGCCAGCAGCATTCAAGGAGGGGAAACCTACGAGCAGTACTTC
TRBV5-8,TRBD2,TRBJ2-1,NA,CASSLGSGRDNEQFF,TGTGCCAGCAGCTTGGGTAGCGGGAGGGACAATGAGCAGTTCTTC
TRBV5-1,NA,TRBJ1-4,once,CASSLTSHNEKLFF,TGCGCCAGCAGCTTGACTAGCCATAATGAAAAACTGTTTTTT
TRBV7-7,NA,TRBJ2-5,NA,CASSLAGAETQYF,TGTGCCAGCAGCTTAGCGGGAGCAGAGACCCAGTACTTC
TRBV27,NA,TRBJ2-1,NA,CASSLSRLDNEQFF,TGTGCCAGCAGTTTATCCCGGTTGGACAATGAGCAGTTCTTC
TRBV5-5,TRBD2,TRBJ2-7,NA,CASSLAAGGSAGEQYF,TGTGCCAGCAGCTTGGCCGCCGGCGGGAGTGCTGGCGAGCAGTACTTC
TRBV2,NA,TRBJ1-3,few,CASSDTGFSGNTIYF,TGTGCCAGCAGTGATACAGGGTTCTCTGGAAACACCATATATTTT
TRBV4-1,TRBD2,TRBJ2-1,NA,CASSLGLAGGPSGNEQFF,TGCGCCAGCAGCCTGGGACTAGCGGGAGGCCCGTCCGGCAATGAGCAGTTCTTC
TRBV7-8,NA,TRBJ1-2,many,CASSLERAGGYTF,TGTGCCAGCAGCTTAGAAAGGGCTGGGGGCTACACCTTC
TRBV29-1,TRBD1,TRBJ2-7,NA,CSVALTGFWEQYF,TGCAGCGTTGCCCTGACAGGGTTCTGGGAGCAGTACTTC
TRBV7-3,NA,TRBJ2-2,NA,CASSLGLSERELFF,TGTGCCAGCAGCTTAGGTCTTAGCGAGAGGGAGCTGTTTTTT
TRBV4-1,NA,TRBJ2-5,once,CASSQAGAGLETQYF,TGCGCCAGCAGCCAAGCTGGGGCGGGATTGGAGACCCAGTACTTC
TRBV5-1,TRBD2,TRBJ2-6,NA,CASSFSGGSGANVLTF,TGCGCCAGCAGCTTCTCGGGGGGCTCTGGGGCCAACGTCCTGACTTTC
TRBV10-3,TRBD1,TRBJ2-7,NA,CAIREGQGSYEQYF,TGTGCCATCAGGGAAGGACAGGGCTCCTACGAGCAGTACTTC
TRBV7-9,NA,TRBJ2-1,many,CASSLAGTEQFF,TGTGCCAGCAGCTTAGCGGGAACGGAGCAGTTCTTC
TRBV5-1,TRBD1,TRBJ1-1,NA,CASSLQGWSDTEAFF,TGCGCCAGCAGCTTACAGGGGTGGTCGGACACTGAAGCTTTCTTT
TRBV19,TRBD1,TRBJ2-1,NA,CASCRDSHNEQFF,TGTGCCAGTTGCCGGGACAGTCACAATGAGCAGTTCTTC
TRBV13,TRBD1,TRBJ2-1,NA,CASSLVVGPRGTGDEQFF,TGTGCCAGCAGCTTAGTAGTCGGGCCAAGGGGGACAGGGGATGAGCAGTTCTTC
TRBV5-6,NA,TRBJ2-5,NA,CASSLSQPPETQYF,TGTGCCAGCAGCTTGTCCCAGCCACCAGAGACCCAGTACTTC
TRBV19,NA,TRBJ2-4,NA,CASSIVGQGKTKNIQYF,TGTGCCAGTAGTATAGTTGGGCAGGGGAAGACCAAAAACATTCAGTACTTC
TRBV2,TRBD1,TRBJ1-5,NA,CASRPDRDQPQHF,TGTGCCAGCAGGCCAGACAGGGACCAGCCCCAGCATTTT
TRBV2,NA,TRBJ2-1,NA,CASRGLSAYNEQFF,TGTGCCAGCCGGGGTCTATCCGCCTACAATGAGCAGTTCTTC
TRBV12-1,NA,TRBJ2-3,NA,CASRVPEGGRRDTQYF,TGTGCCAGCAGGGTCCCCGAAGGGGGGAGGAGGGATACGCAGTATTTT
TRBV5-4,TRBD2,TRBJ2-5,NA,CASSLGGRALGTQYF,TGTGCCAGCAGCTTAGGCGGGAGGGCCCTCGGGACCCAGTACTTC
TRBV7-2,NA,TRBJ1-2,once,CASSLDGRAGYTF,TGTGCCAGCAGTCTCGACGGGCGGGCTGGCTACACCTTC
TRBV10-2,NA,TRBJ2-1,NA,CASIPDYYNEQFF,TGCGCCAGCATTCCCGACTACTACAATGAGCAGTTCTTC
TRBV18,NA,TRBJ1-4,NA,CASSPDRWSYEKLFF,TGTGCCAGCTCACCAGACAGGTGGAGTTATGAAAAACTGTTTTTT
TRBV27,NA,TRBJ2-3,few,CASSALTDTQYF,TGTGCCAGCAGTGCGCTCACAGATACGCAGTATTTT
TRBV19,NA,TRBJ1-3,NA,CASSIWGISGNTIYF,TGTGCCAGTAGTATTTGGGGCATCTCTGGAAACACCATATATTTT
TRBV19,NA,TRBJ2-5,NA,CASEAGGAQYF,TGTGCCAGTGAGGCTGGCGGGGCCCAGTACTTC
TRBV5-6,NA,TRBJ2-3,few,CASSSLRGRPDTQYF,TGTGCCAGCAGCAGCCTACGGGGGCGGCCAGATACGCAGTATTTT
TRBV5-1,TRBD2,TRBJ2-1,few,CASSLSSGGYNEQFF,TGCGCCAGCAGCTTGTCGAGCGGGGGTTACAATGAGCAGTTCTTC